This T cell receptor beta chain is drawn from a study of T cells in Graves' hyperthyroidism and ophthalmopathy. General study points: Ophthalmopathy and stable hyperthyroidism were separated by a 13 V-J model.

This clonotype was seen a few times. Its cognate antigen is unknown. RNA transcripts were the template for amplifying TCR beta CDR3 regions. The TCR CDR3 first-round RT-PCR relied on the HTBI primer set. One entry per CDR3 protein results from TCRdb running MiXCR on the multiplex PCR reads. The sample holds a few hundred thousand distinct CDR3 sequences, just over 45% seen once. Sequencing was performed on peripheral blood or thyroid tissue (not recorded which). The clonotype was recovered from an adult woman with Graves' disease, either hyperthyroidism or ophthalmopathy (not recorded which).

The CDR3 DNA follows: TGTGCCAGCAGCCCGGCGGGGGGGCAGACCCAGTACTTC. It specifies CASSPAGGQTQYF. The J gene is TRBJ2-5, the V gene TRBV7-9, with 9 bases fitting TRBD2. Unmatched junction bases numbered 4, after V lost 5 bases and J lost 6 bases. The CDR3 is 13 amino acids. From germline, CDR1 is SEHNR and CDR2 FQNEAQ (reference sequence).